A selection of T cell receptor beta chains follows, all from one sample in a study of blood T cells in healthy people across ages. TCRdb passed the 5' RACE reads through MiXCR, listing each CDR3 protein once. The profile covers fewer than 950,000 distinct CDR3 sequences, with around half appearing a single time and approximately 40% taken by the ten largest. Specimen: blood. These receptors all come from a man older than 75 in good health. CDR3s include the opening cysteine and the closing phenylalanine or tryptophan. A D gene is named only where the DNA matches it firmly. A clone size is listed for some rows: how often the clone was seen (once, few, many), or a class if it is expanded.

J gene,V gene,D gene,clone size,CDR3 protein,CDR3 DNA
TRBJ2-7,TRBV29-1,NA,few,CSVTKGLGYEQYF,TGCAGCGTCACAAAGGGGCTAGGCTACGAGCAGTACTTC
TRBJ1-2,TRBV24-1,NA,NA,CATSDRTSNYGYTF,TGTGCCACCAGTGATCGGACATCTAACTATGGCTACACCTTC
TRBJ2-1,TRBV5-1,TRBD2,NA,CASCLTSGPSYNEQFF,TGCGCCAGCTGCCTCACTAGCGGGCCTTCCTACAATGAGCAGTTCTTC
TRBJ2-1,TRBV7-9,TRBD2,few,CASSETREYNEQFF,TGTGCCAGCAGCGAGACGCGGGAGTACAATGAGCAGTTCTTC
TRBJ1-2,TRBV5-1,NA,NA,CASSSDSTNYGYTF,TGCGCCAGCAGCTCGGACAGCACGAACTATGGCTACACCTTC
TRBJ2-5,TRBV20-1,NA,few,CSALVGRGLETQYF,TGCAGTGCCCTGGTGGGGCGGGGACTAGAGACCCAGTACTTC
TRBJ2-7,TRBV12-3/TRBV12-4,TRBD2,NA,CASSTSGRARSGEQYF,TGTGCCAGCAGCACTAGCGGGAGGGCTAGGAGCGGCGAGCAGTACTTC
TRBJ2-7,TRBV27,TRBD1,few,CASRDRAISYEQYF,TGTGCCAGCCGGGACAGGGCCATCTCCTACGAGCAGTACTTC
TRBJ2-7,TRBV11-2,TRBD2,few,CASSFGGRISYNEQYF,TGTGCCAGCAGCTTCGGCGGGAGGATTTCCTACAATGAGCAGTACTTC
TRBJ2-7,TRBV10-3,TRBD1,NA,CAISDRQGPFYEQYF,TGTGCCATCAGTGATCGACAGGGGCCCTTCTACGAGCAGTACTTC
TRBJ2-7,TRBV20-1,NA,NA,CSASRGDYEQYF,TGCAGTGCCAGTCGGGGCGACTACGAGCAGTACTTC
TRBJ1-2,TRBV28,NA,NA,CASSPLTGGRGYGYTF,TGTGCCAGCAGTCCCCTGACCGGAGGCCGGGGGTATGGCTACACCTTC
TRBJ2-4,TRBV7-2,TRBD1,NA,CASSRGQLNIQYF,TGTGCCAGCAGCAGGGGACAGCTAAACATTCAGTACTTC
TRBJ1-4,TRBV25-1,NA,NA,CASSDSVDGKLFF,TGTGCCAGCAGTGATTCCGTTGACGGGAAACTGTTTTTT
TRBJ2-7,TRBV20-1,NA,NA,CSARDGNTYEQYF,TGCAGTGCTAGAGATGGAAATACCTACGAGCAGTACTTC
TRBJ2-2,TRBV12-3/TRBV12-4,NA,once,CASTQDWAGITGELFF,TGTGCCAGCACCCAGGACTGGGCGGGAATCACCGGGGAGCTGTTTTTT
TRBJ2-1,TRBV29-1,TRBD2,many,CSVGRVEREGREQFF,TGCAGCGTTGGGAGGGTCGAGCGGGAGGGCCGGGAGCAGTTCTTC
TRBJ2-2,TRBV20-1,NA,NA,CSARDWGDDPNTGGLFF,TGCAGTGCTAGAGATTGGGGGGACGACCCGAACACCGGGGGGCTGTTTTTT
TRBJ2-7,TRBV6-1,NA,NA,CASSERPPRGRSYEQYF,TGTGCCAGCAGTGAACGCCCCCCGAGAGGGAGGTCCTACGAGCAGTACTTC
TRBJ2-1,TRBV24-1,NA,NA,CATSDFRSSYNKQFF,TGTGCCACCAGTGATTTCCGGAGCTCCTACAATAAGCAGTTCTTC
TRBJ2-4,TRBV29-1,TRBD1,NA,CSAQTGAKTIQYF,TGCAGCGCTCAGACAGGGGCCAAAACCATTCAGTACTTC
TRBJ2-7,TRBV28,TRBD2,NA,CASSSSLAGARYNEQYF,TGTGCCAGCAGTTCCTCCCTCGCGGGAGCCCGCTACAATGAGCAGTACTTC
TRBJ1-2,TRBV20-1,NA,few,CSARYEGLLNYGYTF,TGCAGTGCTCGATACGAGGGTCTCTTAAACTATGGCTACACCTTC
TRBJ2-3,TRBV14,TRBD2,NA,CASSHGLAGLTDTQYF,TGTGCCAGCAGCCACGGACTAGCGGGATTGACAGATACGCAGTATTTT
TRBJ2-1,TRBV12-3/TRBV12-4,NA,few,CASSPGPSSYNEQFF,TGTGCCAGCAGCCCGGGACCGAGCTCCTACAATGAGCAGTTCTTC
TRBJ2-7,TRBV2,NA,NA,CASGGRIPVQYF,TGTGCCAGCGGCGGACGGATCCCGGTGCAGTACTTC
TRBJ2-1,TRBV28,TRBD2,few,CASRLAGVGNEQFF,TGTGCCAGCAGGCTAGCGGGAGTGGGGAATGAGCAGTTCTTC
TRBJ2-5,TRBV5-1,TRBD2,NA,CASSDSGTAVETQYF,TGCGCCAGCAGTGATAGCGGGACCGCGGTAGAGACCCAGTACTTC
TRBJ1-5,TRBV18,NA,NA,CASSPKRSFDSNQPQHF,TGTGCCAGCTCCCCAAAACGGAGCTTCGATAGCAATCAGCCCCAGCATTTT
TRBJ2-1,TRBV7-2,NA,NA,CASSLAPPGSSSYNEQFF,TGTGCCAGCAGCTTAGCCCCCCCGGGGTCGAGCTCCTACAATGAGCAGTTCTTC
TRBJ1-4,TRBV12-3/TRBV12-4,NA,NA,CASGRGDAAEKLFF,TGTGCCAGCGGACGAGGGGACGCCGCCGAAAAACTGTTTTTT
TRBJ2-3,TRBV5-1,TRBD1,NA,CASSLASQGDAYF,TGCGCCAGCAGCTTGGCCAGCCAGGGGGACGCGTATTTT
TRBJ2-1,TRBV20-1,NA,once,CSAEETYNEQFF,TGCAGTGCGGAGGAAACCTACAATGAGCAGTTCTTC
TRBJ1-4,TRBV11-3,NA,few,CASSPQPGEKLFF,TGTGCCAGCAGCCCTCAGCCGGGTGAAAAACTGTTTTTT
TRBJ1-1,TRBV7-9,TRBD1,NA,CASSPRGQGMNTEAFF,TGTGCCAGCAGCCCAAGGGGACAGGGAATGAACACTGAAGCTTTCTTT
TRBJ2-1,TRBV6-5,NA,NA,CASSYSSGRSGNEQFF,TGTGCCAGCAGTTACTCTTCCGGGAGATCCGGTAATGAGCAGTTCTTC
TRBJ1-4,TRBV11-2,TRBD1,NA,CASSLWTGPNEKLFF,TGTGCCAGCAGCTTATGGACAGGGCCAAATGAAAAACTGTTTTTT
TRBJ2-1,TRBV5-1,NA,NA,CASSRWSWALDEQFF,TGCGCCAGCAGCCGATGGTCGTGGGCCCTGGATGAGCAGTTCTTC
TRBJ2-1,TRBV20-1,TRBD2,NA,CSASGLAGGGDEQFF,TGCAGTGCTAGTGGGCTAGCGGGAGGCGGGGATGAGCAGTTCTTC